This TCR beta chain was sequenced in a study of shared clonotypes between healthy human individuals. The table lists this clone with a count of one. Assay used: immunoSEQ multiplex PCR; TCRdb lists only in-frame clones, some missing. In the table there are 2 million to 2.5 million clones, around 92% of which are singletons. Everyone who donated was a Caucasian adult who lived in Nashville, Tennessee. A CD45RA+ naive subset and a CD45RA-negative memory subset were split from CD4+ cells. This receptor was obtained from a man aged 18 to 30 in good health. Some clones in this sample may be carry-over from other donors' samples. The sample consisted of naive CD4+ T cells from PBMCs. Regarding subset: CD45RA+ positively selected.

CDR3 sequence reads: CASSYGDTYEQYF. CDR3 in DNA: TGTGCCAGCAGTTACGGGGATACTTACGAGCAGTACTTC. The rearrangement joins TRBV6-5 to TRBJ2-7; no clear D gene. Germline assignment: CDR1 MNHEY and CDR2 SVGAGI. V lost 2 bases to trimming and J lost 4 bases, with 9 bases between them. The CDR3 contains 13 residues.